This entry lists 9 T cell receptor beta chains sequenced from one sample in a study of blood T cell repertoires in COVID-19. Method: immunoSEQ multiplex PCR; TCRdb's copy keeps in-frame clones and lacks some. The data contain 77,000 or so clones, approximately 74% of them seen just once; the ten biggest clones take up 2.5% to 3%. Source material: peripheral blood. The receptors originated from a human donor with acute or convalescent COVID-19. The donor label of this sample is uncertain.

This clone was counted only a few times. This chain connects TRBV4-2 to TRBJ2-2; D is unclear. V lost 0 bases and J 5 bases, leaving 10 bases between the germline ends. Germline V gene lookup returns CDR1 LGHNA and CDR2 YNFKEQ. This CDR3 comprises 15 residues. DNA of the CDR3: TGTGCCAGCAGCCAAGATTTGAGGAGAACCGGGGAGCTGTTTTTT. Its protein is CASSQDLRRTGELFF.

This clone was seen more than once but under ten times. The chain combines TRBV7-2 with TRBJ2-7; a possible D gene is TRBD2 (6 bases). Looked up from germline, CDR1 is SGHTA and CDR2 is FQGNSA. Trimming removed 4 bases from V and 0 bases from J, with 16 bases in between. The CDR3 is 16 amino acids. CDR3 sequence (DNA): TGTGCCAGCAGCTCTCGAGGGACTGGGAGCTCCTACGAGCAGTACTTC. Encoded protein: CASSSRGTGSSYEQYF.

The chain has TRBV20-1 and TRBJ2-5; D uncertain. V was clipped by 3 bases and J by 2 bases, with 7 bases between them. The CDR3 has 12 residues. CDR1 is DFQATT and CDR2 is SNEGSKA in the germline V gene (reference sequence). CDR3 amino acids: CSASNRQETQYF. The CDR3 DNA reads as TGCAGTGCTAGTAATAGACAAGAGACCCAGTACTTC.

The V gene is TRBV20-1, the J gene TRBJ1-4; D ambiguous. This CDR3 comprises 14 residues. CDR1 is DFQATT and CDR2 is SNEGSKA in the germline V gene (reference sequence). The V end lost 4 bases, the J end lost 1 base, and 10 bases lay between the germline ends. The CDR3 bases are TGCAGTGCTACTGATAAACTAACTAATGAAAAACTGTTTTTT. It specifies CSATDKLTNEKLFF.

The chain recombines TRBV19 with TRBJ2-7; D is perhaps TRBD1 (6 bases). The V end was cut by 4 bases, the J end by 8 bases, with 15 bases between. Germline loops: CDR1 LNHDA, CDR2 SQIVND (reference sequence). The CDR3 covers 13 residues. As DNA, the CDR3 is TGTGCCAGTAGTACAACTAAACAGGGACAGCAGTACTTC. Residues: CASSTTKQGQQYF.

V gene TRBV24-1 combines with J gene TRBJ2-1; 11 positions match TRBD1. V was clipped by 8 bases and J by 7 bases; unmatched bases: 9. Germline V lookup: CDR1 KGHDR, CDR2 SFDVKD. CDR3 length equals 15 residues. The CDR3 protein is CATNSAGTGGNEQFF. The CDR3 DNA follows: TGTGCCACCAACTCAGCCGGGACAGGGGGAAATGAGCAGTTCTTC.

This sequence joins TRBV5-1 and TRBJ2-3, with D perhaps TRBD2 (6 bases). The CDR3 runs 15 residues. Germline assignment: CDR1 SGHRS and CDR2 YFSETQ. The ends were cut back, 3 bases at V and 3 bases at J, with 14 bases in the middle. As DNA, the CDR3 is TGCGCCAGCAGCTGGTACGGAGGGAGGACAGATACGCAGTATTTT. It specifies CASSWYGGRTDTQYF.

This clone was seen a few times. This chain links TRBV27 with TRBJ1-1; TRBD1 is a possible D gene (6 bases). Trimming took off 5 bases at V and 5 bases at J, with 21 bases between the two ends. Per the germline V gene, CDR1 is MNHEY and CDR2 is SMNVEV (reference sequence). This CDR3 has 16 residues. The CDR3 region has the DNA TGTGCCAGCAGTCGAGGACAGAGTGAACAGAGGACTGAAGCTTTCTTT. Encoded protein: CASSRGQSEQRTEAFF.

The chain employs TRBV5-1 and TRBJ1-2; D is perhaps TRBD1 (5 bases). The germline V and J ends were trimmed by 1 base and 8 bases, with 9 bases remaining between them. The germline CDR1 and CDR2 sequences are SGHRS and YFSETQ. The CDR3 covers 12 residues. CDR3 coding DNA: TGCGCCAGCAGCTTGCAGGGCGACGGCTACACCTTC. Its protein product is CASSLQGDGYTF.